Below, 25 T cell receptor beta chains from the same sample are listed, as sequenced in a study of cytomegalovirus exposure and HLA in healthy donors. Assay: immunoSEQ multiplex PCR; the TCRdb copy retains only in-frame clones and omits some. The table records some 74,000 clones, approximately 93% of them present only once. Sequenced material: PBMCs. These TCRs come from a woman in her 30s in good health and CMV-seronegative.

V is TRBV27 and J is TRBJ1-1; D remains ambiguous. The germline CDR1 and CDR2 sequences are MNHEY and SMNVEV (reference sequence). The CDR3 contains 17 residues. Trimming cost V 6 bases and J 5 bases, with 25 bases left between them. CDR3 in amino acids: CASSRLLIRARGTEAFF. The CDR3 DNA reads TGTGCCAGCAGCCGCCTATTAATAAGGGCTCGGGGAACTGAAGCTTTCTTT.

This clone was recorded once. This chain connects TRBV9 to TRBJ2-1; weak D call: TRBD2 (7 bases). The V and J ends lost 0 bases and 7 bases respectively, with 17 bases between them. This CDR3 spans 16 amino acids. Germline lookup yields CDR1 SGDLS and CDR2 YYNGEE. The CDR3 bases are TGTGCCAGCAGCGTAGCTGGGGGGGCGCTGGGAAATGAGCAGTTCTTC. Translated, it gives CASSVAGGALGNEQFF.

V and J are TRBV4-3 and TRBJ2-7; no firm D call. The CDR3 covers 15 residues. Germline CDR1 LGHNA, CDR2 YSLEER. Trimming shortened V by 0 bases and J by 0 bases, and 9 bases separated the two germline ends. Here the CDR3 DNA reads TGCGCCAGCAGCCAAGATGAAGATAGCTCCTACGAGCAGTACTTC. Protein: CASSQDEDSSYEQYF.

V is TRBV4-3 and J is TRBJ2-7; D is possibly TRBD2 (6 bases). The CDR3 covers 13 residues. The germline gives CDR1 LGHNA, CDR2 YSLEER. Deletions cut 4 bases from V and 1 base from J, with 8 bases between. CDR3 nucleotides: TGCGCCAGCAGCCGCGGGAATTCCTACGAGCAGTACTTC. Residues: CASSRGNSYEQYF.

The rearrangement links TRBV7-2 to TRBJ2-7, with unresolved D. The CDR3 consists of 12 residues. V dropped 2 bases and J dropped 3 bases, with 5 bases sitting between them. CDR1 and CDR2 from the germline V gene are SGHTA and FQGNSA. CDR3 region: CASSLSLYEQYF. DNA for the CDR3: TGTGCCAGCAGCTTATCTCTCTACGAGCAGTACTTC.

V gene TRBV7-3 combines with J gene TRBJ2-1; 14 nucleotides agree with TRBD2. Germline trimming cut 4 bases from V and 7 bases from J; bases unmatched to any gene: 3. The CDR3 runs to 15 residues. CDR1 SGHTA and CDR2 FQGTGA come from the germline V gene. CDR3 in DNA: TGTGCCAGCAGCTCCGGACTAGCGGGAGGTAATGAGCAGTTCTTC. Translation: CASSSGLAGGNEQFF.

The chain couples TRBV6-5 to TRBJ1-6; D is uncertain. The V end was cut by 4 bases, the J end by 9 bases, with 13 bases between. The CDR3 is 14 residues long. Germline values: CDR1 MNHEY, CDR2 SVGAGI. The CDR3, as DNA: TGTGCCAGCAGTTCCTCCCACAGCGGTTCACCCCTCCACTTT. The encoded protein is CASSSSHSGSPLHF.

The V and J genes are TRBV4-2 and TRBJ1-2, with a weak D call TRBD1 (5 bases). The germline gives CDR1 LGHNA, CDR2 YNFKEQ. CDR3 size: 14 residues. Trimming cost V 4 bases and J 0 bases, with 9 bases left between them. CDR3 residues: CASSPRQTNYGYTF. The CDR3 coding sequence is TGTGCCAGCAGCCCAAGACAGACTAACTATGGCTACACCTTC.

This chain's CDR3 is CASSQDRASRGSSTDTQYF. The DNA for the CDR3 is TGTGCCAGCTCTCAAGACCGGGCCTCAAGGGGGTCTAGCACAGATACGCAGTATTTT. The chain couples TRBV18 to TRBJ2-3, with D possibly being TRBD1 (6 bases). Germline V gene lookup returns CDR1 KGHSH and CDR2 LQKENI. This CDR3 is 19 amino acids long. V was shortened by 6 bases and J by 0 bases, with 25 bases between the two germline ends.

The chain couples TRBV30 to TRBJ1-5, with 9 positions matching TRBD1. The V segment lost 1 base and the J segment 6 bases; nucleotides outside the gene matches: 13. The CDR3 runs to 17 residues. Germline V lookup: CDR1 GTSNPN, CDR2 SVGIG (reference sequence). CDR3 loop: CAWSAPGTGFWGQPQHF. CDR3 DNA: TGTGCCTGGAGTGCTCCCGGGACAGGGTTTTGGGGTCAGCCCCAGCATTTT.

The V and J genes are TRBV4-2 and TRBJ1-1; 10 positions agree with TRBD1. J was trimmed by 3 bases and V by 0 bases; bases with no gene match: 1. Germline lookup yields CDR1 LGHNA and CDR2 YNFKEQ. The CDR3 contains 15 residues. The CDR3 bases are TGTGCCAGCAGCCAAGAAGGGACAGGGGACACTGAAGCTTTCTTT. Translation gives CASSQEGTGDTEAFF.

A few counts support this clone. The gene calls are TRBV28 and TRBJ2-1, with 8 nucleotides matching TRBD2. V shed 8 bases and J 3 bases; nucleotides not matched to a gene: 9. The CDR3 totals 15 residues. Germline CDR1 reads MDHEN; CDR2 reads SYDVKM. The CDR3 spells CASAPPGLGYNEQFF. DNA for the CDR3: TGTGCCAGCGCTCCCCCGGGACTAGGCTACAATGAGCAGTTCTTC.

The rearrangement links TRBV4-3 to TRBJ2-1; TRBD2 agrees at 8 bases. Trimming removed 7 bases from V and 3 bases from J; junction bases left unmatched: 8. Germline loops: CDR1 LGHNA, CDR2 YSLEER. This CDR3 has 15 residues. Here the CDR3 DNA reads TGCGCCAGCAAGGAAGATAGCGGGGACTACAATGAGCAGTTCTTC. It encodes CASKEDSGDYNEQFF.

The chain links TRBV5-1 to TRBJ2-1, with TRBD1 identical over 8 bases. Germline CDR1 is SGHRS and CDR2 is YFSETQ. The ends lost 3 bases at V and 8 bases at J; junction bases unmatched: 13. The CDR3 spans 16 residues. In nucleotides, the CDR3 is TGCGCCAGCAGCTGGGGGCGGACAGGGAGTAAAGATGAGCAGTTCTTC. Its protein is CASSWGRTGSKDEQFF.

The chain joins TRBV7-9 to TRBJ1-4; no firm D call. Between the trimmed V and J ends, which lost 5 bases and 6 bases, there was a span of 13 bases. Germline CDR1 reads SEHNR; CDR2 reads FQNEAQ (reference sequence). The CDR3 extends over 14 amino acids. CDR3 coding DNA: TGTGCCAGCAGCGCGACTGCACTAGATGAAAAACTGTTTTTT. Translated, it gives CASSATALDEKLFF.

Ten or more counts support this clone. The gene calls are TRBV6-4 and TRBJ2-3, with 10 nucleotides matching TRBD2. This CDR3 spans 15 amino acids. Trimming removed 6 bases from V and 2 bases from J; junction bases left unmatched: 5. CDR1 and CDR2 from the germline V gene are MRHNA and SNTAGT. The chain's CDR3 is CASSPSGGHTDTQYF. The CDR3 DNA is TGTGCCAGCAGCCCTAGCGGGGGACACACAGATACGCAGTATTTT.

V and J are TRBV11-2 and TRBJ2-1, with TRBD1 matching over 8 bases. This CDR3 region has 16 residues. The trim removed 5 bases at V and 0 bases at J, leaving 6 bases unmatched. Germline assignment: CDR1 SGHAT and CDR2 FQNNGV. The CDR3 spells CASSTRQGSSYNEQFF. DNA of the CDR3: TGTGCCAGCAGCACTAGACAGGGGAGCTCCTACAATGAGCAGTTCTTC.

The chain couples TRBV21-1 to TRBJ1-1. TRBV21-1 is shown as a pseudogene. CDR3 length equals 16 residues. DNA for the CDR3: TGTGCCAGCAGTCCGGGACTAGCTACACTTCGCACTGAAGCTTTCTTT. This sequence encodes CASSPGLATLRTEAFF.

The chain combines TRBV2 with TRBJ1-2; D might be TRBD1 (5 bases). This CDR3 is built from 14 residues. The germline V gene has CDR1 SNHLY and CDR2 FYNNEI. V gave up 4 bases and J gave up 8 bases, with 17 bases separating them. The CDR3: CASSVRQGGSGYTF. DNA for the CDR3: TGTGCCAGCAGTGTAAGGCAGGGCGGTTCGGGCTACACCTTC.

The table lists this clone with a count of one. The chain carries TRBV7-9 and TRBJ1-1, with D possibly TRBD1 on 5 matching bases. The CDR3 is 13 amino acids. V was cut by 5 bases and J by 11 bases, with 18 bases left in between. In germline, CDR1 is SEHNR, CDR2 FQNEAQ (reference sequence). The CDR3 region is CASSPPGHGGAFF. In nucleotides, the CDR3 is TGTGCCAGCAGCCCGCCCGGACATGGTGGTGCTTTCTTT.

CDR3 nucleotide sequence: TGTGCCAGCAGCTGGCCGGGAGGCTCGGCGGGCTACACCTTC. As protein: CASSWPGGSAGYTF. The rearrangement joins TRBV5-5 to TRBJ1-2, with unresolved D. Trimming pared 3 bases from V and 8 bases from J, leaving 17 bases between. The CDR3 is made up of 14 amino acids. Per the germline V gene, CDR1 is SGHKS and CDR2 is YYEKEE (reference sequence).

CDR3 protein: CASSQGGSGELFF. CDR3 nucleotide sequence: TGCGCCAGCAGCCAAGGCGGCTCCGGGGAGCTGTTTTTT. The chain recombines TRBV4-1 with TRBJ2-2; D remains ambiguous. The ends were cut back, 1 base at V and 6 bases at J, with 6 bases in the middle. The CDR3 has 13 residues. CDR1 is MGHRA and CDR2 is YSYEKL in the germline V gene.

The chain links TRBV14 to TRBJ2-1, with D possibly being TRBD2 (7 bases). The CDR3 is 21 amino acids. V was shortened by 1 base and J by 0 bases, with 25 bases between the two germline ends. Germline V lookup: CDR1 SGHDN, CDR2 FVKESK. CDR3 coding DNA: TGTGCCAGCAGCCAAGTCTCCGTCTTGCGGGGGCACCCCCGCTCCTACAATGAGCAGTTCTTC. Encoded protein: CASSQVSVLRGHPRSYNEQFF.

V gene TRBV27 combines with J gene TRBJ1-5; tentatively, D is TRBD1 (5 bases). V was cut by 6 bases and J by 6 bases, with 15 bases left in between. Germline V CDR1 and CDR2: MNHEY, SMNVEV (reference sequence). CDR3 length: 14 amino acids. CDR3 residues: CASRGEAVGQPQHF. The CDR3 bases are TGTGCCAGCAGAGGGGAGGCAGTAGGTCAGCCCCAGCATTTT.

The chain joins TRBV7-2 to TRBJ2-4; TRBD1 matches at 9 bases. Germline values: CDR1 SGHTA, CDR2 FQGNSA. The CDR3 covers 15 residues. Losses at the gene ends were 6 bases for V and 2 bases for J; bases not matched to a gene: 5. The CDR3 sequence: CASRLGQGTKNIQYF. CDR3 DNA sequence: TGTGCCAGCAGATTGGGACAGGGAACCAAAAACATTCAGTACTTC.